The 28 T cell receptor beta chains in this list originate from one sample, sequenced in a study of blood T cell repertoires in COVID-19. This table comes from immunoSEQ multiplex PCR, and its TCRdb copy is limited to in-frame clones, with some not included. The table has roughly 100,000 clones, 65% to 90% seen once. Material for sequencing was peripheral blood. The receptors derive from a woman of 80 years or more with acute or convalescent COVID-19.

The chain has TRBV5-4 and TRBJ2-7; 12 bases fit TRBD2. Germline V gene data show CDR1 as SGHNT and CDR2 as YYREEE (reference sequence). This CDR3 spans 16 amino acids. V shed 0 bases and J 3 bases; nucleotides not matched to a gene: 4. CDR3 loop: CASSLAGTSGYYEQYF. In nucleotides, the CDR3 is TGTGCCAGCAGCTTGGCCGGGACTAGCGGGTACTACGAGCAGTACTTC.

The V and J genes are TRBV7-2 and TRBJ2-7; TRBD1 agrees at 8 bases. The CDR3 is 16 residues long. The V gene end was trimmed by 0 bases and the J gene end by 3 bases; junction bases not matched to a gene: 7. Germline V gene data show CDR1 as SGHTA and CDR2 as FQGNSA. The CDR3 DNA reads as TGTGCCAGCAGCTTAGCCTCCCAGGGGGCCAGCTACGAGCAGTACTTC. The encoded protein is CASSLASQGASYEQYF. Combining the CDR3 with reference TRBV7-2 and TRBJ2-7 gives the whole variable domain GAGVSQSPSNKVTEKGKDVELRCDPISGHTALYWYRQSLGQGLEFLIYFQGNSAPDKSGLPSDRFSAERTGGSVSTLTIQRTQQEDSAVYLCASSLASQGASYEQYFGPGTRLTVT.

The rearrangement joins TRBV29-1 to TRBJ2-7, with 10 bases fitting TRBD1. Germline CDR1 and CDR2: SQVTM and ANQGSEA. There are 14 residues in the CDR3. With 1 base clipped from V and 1 base from J, the junction kept 1 base outside the gene matches. In nucleotides, the CDR3 is TGCAGCGTTGAAGGACAGGGGGCTTCCTACGAGCAGTACTTC. Translating gives CSVEGQGASYEQYF.

V gene TRBV9 combines with J gene TRBJ1-2, with 9 bases that match TRBD1. This CDR3 has 15 amino acids. The V gene end was trimmed by 3 bases and the J gene end by 3 bases; junction bases not matched to a gene: 6. Germline assignment: CDR1 SGDLS and CDR2 YYNGEE. Here the CDR3 DNA reads TGTGCCAGCAGCGACCGGGACAGGGTTGACTATGGCTACACCTTC. This translates into CASSDRDRVDYGYTF. Together with reference TRBV9 and TRBJ1-2, the CDR3 gives the full variable domain: DSGVTQTPKHLITATGQRVTLRCSPRSGDLSVYWYQQSLDQGLQFLIQYYNGEERAKGNILERFSAQQFPDLHSELNLSSLELGDSALYFCASSDRDRVDYGYTFGSGTRLTVV.

V and J are TRBV12-3 or TRBV12-4 and TRBJ1-2, with D hard to call. The CDR3 is made up of 13 amino acids. V lost 1 base and J lost 3, with 6 bases in between. In DNA, the CDR3 is TGTGCCAGCAGTTTAGACAAATACTATGGCTACACCTTC. It yields the protein CASSLDKYYGYTF.

The V gene is TRBV5-1, the J gene TRBJ1-3; no reliable D call. V dropped 4 bases and J dropped 4 bases, with 12 bases sitting between them. The CDR3 extends over 14 amino acids. From germline, CDR1 is SGHRS and CDR2 YFSETQ. The CDR3 sequence: CASSPVAGGNTIYF. The CDR3 region has the DNA TGCGCCAGCAGCCCCGTAGCTGGGGGAAACACCATATATTTT. The entire variable domain, with the rest obtained from reference TRBV5-1 and TRBJ1-3, is as follows: KAGVTQTPRYLIKTRGQQVTLSCSPISGHRSVSWYQQTPGQGLQFLFEYFSETQRNKGNFPGRFSGRQFSNSRSEMNVSTLELGDSALYLCASSPVAGGNTIYFGEGSWLTVV.

The rearrangement uses TRBV9 and TRBJ2-7; TRBD1 matches 10 bases. The CDR3 has 14 amino acids. The germline V gene encodes CDR1 SGDLS and CDR2 YYNGEE. J lost 2 bases, V lost 6 bases, and 5 bases had no gene match. The CDR3 DNA reads TGTGCCAGCACCCCGGGACAGGGGCCCTACGAGCAGTACTTC. This sequence encodes CASTPGQGPYEQYF.

The V and J genes are TRBV10-3 and TRBJ2-7; 10 nucleotides line up with TRBD2. Germline V gene lookup returns CDR1 ENHRY and CDR2 SYGVKD. V shed 2 bases and J 3 bases; nucleotides not matched to a gene: 1. This CDR3 has 14 amino acids. The CDR3 DNA reads as TGTGCCATCAGTGAGCCTAGCGGGGGCTACGAGCAGTACTTC. This translates into CAISEPSGGYEQYF.

The rearrangement links TRBV5-1 to TRBJ2-7; D might be TRBD1 (6 bases). The CDR3 spans 14 residues. Trimming left V 0 bases short and J 6 bases short, with 13 bases between. Germline-derived CDR1 and CDR2 are SGHRS and YFSETQ. Here the CDR3 reads CASSLEGQPFEQYF. The CDR3 DNA follows: TGCGCCAGCAGCTTGGAGGGACAACCTTTCGAGCAGTACTTC.

V gene TRBV7-3 combines with J gene TRBJ2-3, with a possible D match to TRBD1 (6 bases). This CDR3 has 13 residues. V shed 4 bases and J shed 5 bases, with 10 bases lying between them. Germline V gene sequence: CDR1 SGHTA, CDR2 FQGTGA. Here the CDR3 DNA reads TGTGCCAGCAGCTCCCTCAGGGGAGATACGCAGTATTTT. It yields the protein CASSSLRGDTQYF.

This clone was seen only a few times. The chain employs TRBV11-2 and TRBJ2-7; 11 bases are a match to TRBD2. From germline, CDR1 is SGHAT and CDR2 FQNNGV. J lost 1 base, V lost 5 bases, and 4 bases had no gene match. The CDR3 has 15 residues. CDR3 sequence reads: CASSRSGGASYEQYF. CDR3 DNA sequence: TGTGCCAGCAGCCGTAGCGGGGGGGCTTCCTACGAGCAGTACTTC.

V gene TRBV14 combines with J gene TRBJ1-2; 10 bases fit TRBD1. The CDR3 is made up of 16 amino acids. From germline, CDR1 is SGHDN and CDR2 FVKESK. The V gene end was trimmed by 2 bases and the J gene end by 4 bases; junction bases not matched to a gene: 7. For the CDR3, the DNA is TGTGCCAGCAGCCAAATTCCGGGACAGGGGAGCTATGGCTACACCTTC. Encoded protein: CASSQIPGQGSYGYTF.

CDR3 in DNA: TGTGCCAGCAGCTGCTGGGGACGACAGGGGCCCCTCTTACACGAGCAGTACTTC. The encoded protein is CASSCWGRQGPLLHEQYF. The chain employs TRBV21-1 and TRBJ2-7; the D call in the table, TRBD1, was not verified against the DNA. TRBV21-1 is a listed pseudogene. There are 18 residues in the CDR3.

This chain links TRBV11-3 with TRBJ2-5; 9 positions match TRBD1. Losses at the gene ends were 0 bases for V and 0 bases for J; bases not matched to a gene: 2. Germline-derived CDR1 and CDR2 are SGHNT and YENEEA. CDR3 length: 16 residues. CDR3 nucleotide sequence: TGTGCCAGCAGCTTAGATGGGACAGGGTACCAAGAGACCCAGTACTTC. It yields the protein CASSLDGTGYQETQYF.

V is TRBV5-1 and J is TRBJ2-1; 9 nucleotides align to TRBD2. CDR1 is SGHRS, CDR2 YFSETQ, per germline. The J segment lost 7 bases and the V segment lost 0 bases, leaving 5 bases of the junction unmatched. The CDR3 has 15 residues. Written as DNA, the CDR3 is TGCGCCAGCAGCTTGGGGCTAGCGGGGTGGAATGAGCAGTTCTTC. It yields the protein CASSLGLAGWNEQFF.

The chain couples TRBV10-3 to TRBJ1-5; TRBD1 agrees at 8 bases. In germline, CDR1 is ENHRY, CDR2 SYGVKD. CDR3 size: 17 residues. Trimming cost V 4 bases and J 4 bases; bases outside gene matches: 12. The CDR3 protein is CAISARGAGGQNQPQHF. CDR3 DNA sequence: TGTGCCATCAGTGCGAGAGGGGCAGGGGGCCAGAATCAGCCCCAGCATTTT.

The chain employs TRBV7-2 and TRBJ2-5; D not resolved. CDR1 is SGHTA and CDR2 is FQGNSA in the germline V gene. The germline V and J ends were trimmed by 4 bases and 2 bases, with 11 bases remaining between them. CDR3 length equals 14 residues. The CDR3 nucleotides read TGTGCCAGCAGCTCGGTCTCCCTACAAGAGACCCAGTACTTC. This translates into CASSSVSLQETQYF. The variable domain in full, with the rest retrieved from reference TRBV7-2 and TRBJ2-5, is GAGVSQSPSNKVTEKGKDVELRCDPISGHTALYWYRQSLGQGLEFLIYFQGNSAPDKSGLPSDRFSAERTGGSVSTLTIQRTQQEDSAVYLCASSSVSLQETQYFGPGTRLLVL.

This chain joins TRBV7-9 and TRBJ2-1; 8 bases align to TRBD2. Germline V CDR1 and CDR2: SEHNR, FQNEAQ (reference sequence). The length of the CDR3 is 15 residues. The V gene end was trimmed by 4 bases and the J gene end by 2 bases; junction bases not matched to a gene: 4. The CDR3, as DNA: TGTGCCAGCAGCTCCCGGGGGGGAACCTACAATGAGCAGTTCTTC. Amino acids: CASSSRGGTYNEQFF.

CDR3 residues: CASSLGPGYTF. Written as DNA, the CDR3 is TGTGCCAGCAGCTTGGGGCCTGGCTACACCTTC. The chain couples TRBV5-6 to TRBJ1-2; D not resolved. CDR1 and CDR2 from the germline V gene are SGHDT and YYEEEE. V was pared by 0 bases and J by 7 bases, with 4 bases between. CDR3 size: 11 residues.

In nucleotides, the CDR3 is TGTGCCAGCAGCCCTCTAGCGGGGGGGCCGTTTGGGACAGATACGCAGTATTTT. Protein: CASSPLAGGPFGTDTQYF. The chain couples TRBV5-4 to TRBJ2-3, with 12 positions matching TRBD2. CDR1 SGHNT and CDR2 YYREEE come from the germline V gene (reference sequence). V lost 4 bases, J lost 3 bases, and 12 bases stayed unmatched. CDR3 length: 18 residues.

This clone occurred once. The chain is built from TRBV5-6 and TRBJ1-1; maybe TRBD1 (5 bases). Between the trimmed V and J ends, which lost 0 bases and 5 bases, there was a span of 17 bases. CDR3 length: 16 residues. CDR1 is SGHDT and CDR2 is YYEEEE in the germline V gene. The chain's CDR3 is CASSLEGRAPNTEAFF. The CDR3 region has the DNA TGTGCCAGCAGCTTGGAGGGCAGGGCCCCGAATACTGAAGCTTTCTTT.

The chain joins TRBV6-6 to TRBJ1-3; maybe TRBD1 (5 bases). There are 16 residues in the CDR3. CDR1 and CDR2 from the germline V gene are MNHNY and SVGAGI (reference sequence). Trimming pared 2 bases from V and 4 bases from J, leaving 15 bases between. CDR3 in amino acids: CASSYGAESSGNTIYF. Written as DNA, the CDR3 is TGTGCCAGCAGTTACGGGGCCGAGAGCTCGGGAAACACCATATATTTT.

The chain employs TRBV24-1 and TRBJ1-2, with D possibly TRBD1 on 5 matching bases. Deletions cut 6 bases from V and 2 bases from J, with 6 bases between. Germline V CDR1 and CDR2: KGHDR, SFDVKD. CDR3 length: 12 residues. CDR3 loop: CATSPGNYGYTF. The CDR3 DNA follows: TGTGCCACCAGTCCAGGGAACTATGGCTACACCTTC.

The CDR3 bases are TGTGCCAGCAGTCGAGACCGGAGCTCTGGAAACACCATATATTTT. It specifies CASSRDRSSGNTIYF. V and J are TRBV6-6 and TRBJ1-3; D remains ambiguous. CDR3 length equals 15 residues. Germline loops: CDR1 MNHNY, CDR2 SVGAGI (reference sequence). V was clipped by 5 bases and J by 0 bases, with 11 bases between them.

In its sample, this clone was seen a few times. The V gene is TRBV30, the J gene TRBJ1-2; D is perhaps TRBD1 (5 bases). This CDR3 region has 11 residues. The V and J ends lost 7 bases and 1 base respectively, with 7 bases between them. CDR1 is GTSNPN and CDR2 is SVGIG in the germline V gene (reference sequence). CDR3 nucleotides: TGTGCCTTGGACAATAACTATGGCTACACCTTC. It yields the protein CALDNNYGYTF.

The chain uses TRBV5-1 and TRBJ1-6; weak D call: TRBD1 (6 bases). The CDR3 covers 14 residues. Trimming left V 0 bases short and J 14 bases short, with 15 bases between. Germline lookup yields CDR1 SGHRS and CDR2 YFSETQ. The CDR3 DNA reads TGCGCCAGCAGCTTGGAGGGGGACGTAAGAACCCTCCACTTT. Residues: CASSLEGDVRTLHF.

This chain links TRBV7-9 with TRBJ2-6; D perhaps matches TRBD1 (5 bases). V lost 1 base, J lost 1 base, and 5 bases lay in between. This CDR3 contains 15 residues. Germline CDR1 is SEHNR and CDR2 is FQNEAQ (reference sequence). The CDR3 loop reads CASSLGQSGANVLTF. In DNA, the CDR3 is TGTGCCAGCAGCTTAGGACAGTCTGGGGCCAACGTCCTGACTTTC.

The V and J genes are TRBV27 and TRBJ1-1; TRBD1 might be the D (5 bases). Germline assignment: CDR1 MNHEY and CDR2 SMNVEV (reference sequence). V was shortened by 5 bases and J by 0 bases, with 16 bases between the two germline ends. The CDR3 runs 16 residues. CDR3 sequence: CASSPRTLSMNTEAFF. CDR3 DNA: TGTGCCAGCAGTCCAAGGACACTTAGCATGAACACTGAAGCTTTCTTT.